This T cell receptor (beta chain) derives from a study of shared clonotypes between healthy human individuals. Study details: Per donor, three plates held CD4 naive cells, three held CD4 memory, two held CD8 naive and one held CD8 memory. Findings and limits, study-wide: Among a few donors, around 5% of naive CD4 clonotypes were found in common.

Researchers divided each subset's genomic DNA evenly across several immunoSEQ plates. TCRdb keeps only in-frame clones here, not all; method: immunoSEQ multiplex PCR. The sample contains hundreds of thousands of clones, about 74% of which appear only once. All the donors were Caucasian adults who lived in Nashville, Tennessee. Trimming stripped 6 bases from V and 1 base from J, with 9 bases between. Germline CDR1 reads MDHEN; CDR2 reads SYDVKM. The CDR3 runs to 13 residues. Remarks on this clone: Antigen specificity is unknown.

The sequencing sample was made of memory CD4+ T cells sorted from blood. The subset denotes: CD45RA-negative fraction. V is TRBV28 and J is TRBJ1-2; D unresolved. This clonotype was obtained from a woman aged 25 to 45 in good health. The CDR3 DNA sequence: TGTGCCAGCAGGCAGGACCTTAACTATGGCTACACCTTC. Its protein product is CASRQDLNYGYTF.